Listed here are 11 T cell receptor beta chains from one sample, sequenced in a study of CD8 T cells in ankylosing spondylitis. In TCRdb, the 5' RACE reads were re-called with MiXCR into one record per CDR3 protein. The sample yields hundreds of thousands of distinct CDR3 sequences, about 11% seen once. The sequencing sample was made of blood, either unsorted or a sorted T cell fraction (not recorded which). These receptors came from a male donor with ankylosing spondylitis or in good health (not recorded which).

This clonotype was seen ten or more times. The chain carries TRBV11-2 and TRBJ1-1; D unresolved. V was shortened by 2 bases and J by 1 base, with 11 bases between the two germline ends. The CDR3 runs 15 residues. Germline-derived CDR1 and CDR2 are SGHAT and FQNNGV. CDR3 in amino acids: CASSLMSGKNTEAFF. CDR3 in DNA: TGTGCCAGCAGCTTAATGTCGGGGAAGAACACTGAAGCTTTCTTT.

V usage is TRBV5-1 and J usage is TRBJ2-1, with D tentatively TRBD1 (5 bases). CDR1 and CDR2 from the germline V gene are SGHRS and YFSETQ. This CDR3 is built from 15 residues. V was pared by 0 bases and J by 7 bases, with 14 bases between. This chain's CDR3 is CASSLGARVTNEQFF. CDR3 DNA: TGCGCCAGCAGCTTGGGGGCCAGGGTAACTAATGAGCAGTTCTTC.

The chain has TRBV7-2 and TRBJ2-3; 12 bases line up with TRBD2. The CDR3 loop spans 15 amino acids. The junction had 4 bases not matched to a gene; V was cut back by 5 bases and J by 4 bases. Per the germline V gene, CDR1 is SGHTA and CDR2 is FQGNSA. The CDR3 DNA reads as TGTGCCAGCAGCAATCTAGCGGGGGGGCCAGATACGCAGTATTTT. Translation gives CASSNLAGGPDTQYF.

This clonotype was seen many times. V usage is TRBV20-1 and J usage is TRBJ2-5, with 11 nucleotides matching TRBD1. CDR1 is DFQATT, CDR2 SNEGSKA, per germline (reference sequence). The CDR3 runs 15 residues. V lost 3 bases to trimming and J lost 3 bases; unmatched junction nucleotides: 6. CDR3 residues: CSARPGQGDKETQYF. In nucleotides, the CDR3 is TGCAGTGCTAGGCCGGGACAGGGGGACAAAGAGACCCAGTACTTC.

This clonotype was recorded at least ten times. The chain uses TRBV5-5 and TRBJ2-1, with a possible D match to TRBD1 (6 bases). CDR3 length: 15 residues. V lost 4 bases and J lost 0, with 11 bases in between. The germline gives CDR1 SGHKS, CDR2 YYEKEE (reference sequence). The CDR3, as DNA: TGTGCCAGCAGCAATCAGGGGAGCTCCTACAATGAGCAGTTCTTC. Translation: CASSNQGSSYNEQFF.

This clonotype has ten or more counts. The chain joins TRBV14 to TRBJ2-1, with 8 bases lining up with TRBD2. Germline V gives CDR1 SGHDN, CDR2 FVKESK. This CDR3 has 15 amino acids. V lost 0 bases to trimming and J lost 9 bases; unmatched junction nucleotides: 7. The CDR3 DNA is TGTGCCAGCAGCCAAGATCTCGGGACTAGGGGTGAGCAGTTCTTC. Its protein is CASSQDLGTRGEQFF.

This clonotype was counted ten times or more. This rearrangement joins TRBV7-6 to TRBJ2-7; 9 bases agree with TRBD1. Germline loops: CDR1 SGHVS, CDR2 FNYEAQ. CDR3 length equals 15 residues. The trim removed 5 bases at V and 8 bases at J, leaving 13 bases unmatched. This CDR3 is CASSPQEGTGNKQYF. CDR3 nucleotides: TGTGCCAGCAGCCCCCAGGAAGGGACAGGGAACAAGCAGTACTTC.

This clonotype was seen at least ten times. The CDR3 nucleotides are TGCAGTGCTATTCACCTGGACAGGGACCCCTACGAGCAGTACTTC. Translated: CSAIHLDRDPYEQYF. The chain joins TRBV20-1 to TRBJ2-7; 8 bases align to TRBD1. The V and J ends lost 4 bases and 2 bases, in that order; junction bases with no gene match: 10. The CDR3 is 15 amino acids. The V gene's germline CDR1 is DFQATT and CDR2 SNEGSKA (reference sequence).

V usage is TRBV3-1 and J usage is TRBJ2-3; 9 bases are shared with TRBD1. The CDR3 is 15 residues long. Trimming at V came to 3 bases and at J to 3 bases, leaving 4 bases not matched to a gene. CDR1 is LGHDT and CDR2 is YNNKEL in the germline V gene (reference sequence). The CDR3 spells CASSHGTGSTDTQYF. As DNA, the CDR3 is TGTGCCAGCAGCCATGGGACAGGGTCAACAGATACGCAGTATTTT.

This clonotype was recorded at least ten times. CDR3 sequence: CSAARGLDYGYTF. The CDR3 DNA reads as TGCAGTGCGGCAAGGGGGCTCGACTATGGCTACACCTTC. V is TRBV20-1 and J is TRBJ1-2; 7 bases are a match to TRBD1. Germline CDR1 reads DFQATT; CDR2 reads SNEGSKA (reference sequence). The CDR3 has 13 amino acids. Germline trimming cut 6 bases from V and 3 bases from J; bases unmatched to any gene: 7.

The CDR3 nucleotides are TGTGCCAGCAGCCGTCGGATTCCCCTCCACTTT. As protein: CASSRRIPLHF. The gene calls are TRBV21-1 and TRBJ1-6. TRBV21-1 is a pseudogene segment. This CDR3 has 11 amino acids.